The 9 T cell receptor beta chains reported below all come from one sample, sequenced in a study of OX40 agonist ivuxolimab in advanced cancers. Method: immunoSEQ multiplex PCR; TCRdb's copy keeps in-frame clones and lacks some. Of about 80,000 clones in the sample, roughly 84% were seen once. The source material was CD4+ or CD8+ T cells sorted from blood, sampled in a trial of the OX40 agonist ivuxolimab. The source is an adult with an advanced solid tumor such as melanoma, head and neck, liver or kidney cancer.

The CDR3 nucleotides are TGTGCCAGCAGCTTACGGGGTGGGCAGACAAACACTGAAGCTTTCTTT. Protein product: CASSLRGGQTNTEAFF. The V gene is TRBV7-3, the J gene TRBJ1-1; D remains unclear. Deletions cut 2 bases from V and 2 bases from J, with 15 bases between. In germline, CDR1 is SGHTA, CDR2 FQGTGA. The CDR3 totals 16 residues.

This clone appeared a few times. The CDR3 nucleotides read TGTGCCAGCTCACCGGACAGCCTCTATGGCTACACCTTC. This translates into CASSPDSLYGYTF. The chain carries TRBV18 and TRBJ1-2, with D possibly matching TRBD1 (6 bases). V lost 3 bases and J 4 bases, leaving 9 bases between the germline ends. CDR3 size: 13 residues. CDR1 and CDR2 from the germline V gene are KGHSH and LQKENI.

The V gene is TRBV5-5, the J gene TRBJ2-2; D might be TRBD2 (5 bases). CDR1 SGHKS and CDR2 YYEKEE come from the germline V gene (reference sequence). The CDR3 sequence is 14 residues long. Trimming cost V 0 bases and J 7 bases, with 10 bases left between them. CDR3 in DNA: TGTGCCAGCAGCTTGGTACTAAGCGGCGGGGAGCTGTTTTTT. Protein product: CASSLVLSGGELFF.

The gene calls are TRBV11-3 and TRBJ1-1; D is perhaps TRBD1 (5 bases). The CDR3 loop spans 13 amino acids. Germline CDR1 SGHNT, CDR2 YENEEA. The V gene lost 2 bases and the J gene lost 4 bases, with 8 bases spanning the gap. Here the CDR3 reads CASSLSGVTEAFF. The CDR3 DNA follows: TGTGCCAGCAGCTTATCGGGGGTCACTGAAGCTTTCTTT. The full variable domain, its missing parts supplied by reference TRBV11-3 and TRBJ1-1, is EAGVVQSPRYKIIEKKQPVAFWCNPISGHNTLYWYLQNLGQGPELLIRYENEEAVDDSQLPKDRFSAERLKGVDSTLKIQPAELGDSAVYLCASSLSGVTEAFFGQGTRLTVV.

In this sample, this clone turned up a few times. The chain combines TRBV5-5 with TRBJ1-2; a possible D gene is TRBD1 (5 bases). From germline, CDR1 is SGHKS and CDR2 YYEKEE (reference sequence). The CDR3 has 14 residues. The ends were cut back, 2 bases at V and 0 bases at J, with 8 bases in the middle. The CDR3 nucleotides are TGTGCCAGCAGCTTTGACAGCGCTAACTATGGCTACACCTTC. This translates into CASSFDSANYGYTF.

J is TRBJ2-1 and V is TRBV6-5; TRBD1 agrees at 7 bases. The CDR3 sequence is 14 residues long. Germline V lookup: CDR1 MNHEY, CDR2 SVGAGI. V shed 6 bases and J 12 bases; nucleotides not matched to a gene: 14. CDR3 residues: CASSLHRQGLVQFF. CDR3 nucleotides: TGTGCCAGCAGCCTACACCGACAGGGCTTGGTGCAGTTCTTC.

The rearrangement joins TRBV28 to TRBJ2-1, with D possibly matching TRBD2 (5 bases). The length of the CDR3 is 14 residues. V shed 7 bases and J shed 0 bases, with 10 bases lying between them. Germline V CDR1 and CDR2: MDHEN, SYDVKM. The CDR3 is CASNQRSSYNEQFF. As DNA, the CDR3 is TGTGCCAGCAACCAGCGGAGCTCCTACAATGAGCAGTTCTTC.

V is TRBV2 and J is TRBJ2-1; TRBD2 matches at 8 bases. This CDR3 is 13 amino acids long. V gave up 6 bases and J gave up 3 bases; unmatched junction bases: 1. From germline, CDR1 is SNHLY and CDR2 FYNNEI. Here the CDR3 DNA reads TGTGCCAGCAGCGGGAGGGGCTACAATGAGCAGTTCTTC. Translating it yields CASSGRGYNEQFF.

The V and J genes are TRBV6-1 and TRBJ1-5, with D possibly TRBD1 on 5 matching bases. Between the trimmed V and J ends, which lost 2 bases and 6 bases, there was a span of 14 bases. The germline V gene has CDR1 MNHNS and CDR2 SASEGT. The length of the CDR3 is 15 residues. CDR3 in DNA: TGTGCCAGCAGTGAATCCCTAGGGGCTACTCAGCCCCAGCATTTT. This gives the protein CASSESLGATQPQHF.